Listed below are T cell receptor beta chains from one sample, sequenced in a study of blood T cells in healthy people across ages. TCRdb re-derived calls from the 5' RACE reads in MiXCR, one entry per CDR3 protein. The table has 700,000 to 950,000 distinct CDR3 sequences, 58% seen once; the top ten hold approximately 20%. The specimen sequenced was blood. The source of these receptors is a man aged 25-40 years in good health. CDR3s include the opening cysteine and the closing phenylalanine or tryptophan. The D gene is left open where the match is weak. Part of the rows lack a size; the others show once, few, many or a class for expanded clones.

>TRBJ1-2|TRBV9|.|once
TGTGCCAGCAGCGCTTGGGGGGGTGGCTATGGCTACACCTTC
CASSAWGGGYGYTF
>TRBJ2-1|TRBV7-7|TRBD2|few
TGTGCTAGTAGCCCCGGGACTAGCGGGAGATATAATGAGCAGTTCTTC
CASSPGTSGRYNEQFF
>TRBJ2-5|TRBV30|.|once
TGTGCCTGGAAAACCTTAGGAGAGACCCAGTACTTC
CAWKTLGETQYF
>TRBJ1-6|TRBV6-5|TRBD1|.
TGTGCCAGCACTGAGGGACAGGGACATTCACCCCTCCACTTT
CASTEGQGHSPLHF
>TRBJ2-7|TRBV7-7|.|many
TGTGCTAGCAGCCAAGGGGCCATAGGCGTTTACGAGCAGTACTTC
CASSQGAIGVYEQYF
>TRBJ2-2|TRBV29-1|.|.
TGCAGCGTTGGGGCAGGGCCTAACACCGGGGAGCTGTTTTTT
CSVGAGPNTGELFF
>TRBJ2-4|TRBV25-1|.|.
TGTGCCAGTGGGGTCGGGGTCAAGCAGTACTTC
CASGVGVKQYF
>TRBJ2-7|TRBV6-5|.|.
TGTGCCAGCGGGGACCCCTCCCTCGTCGAGCAGTACTTC
CASGDPSLVEQYF
>TRBJ1-2|TRBV29-1|.|few
TGCAGCGTTTCCCCGGGTCGGAGGGACTACACCTTC
CSVSPGRRDYTF
>TRBJ1-1|TRBV3-1|.|.
TGTGCCAGCAGCCAAGGAGTTGGGGGAGCTTTCTTT
CASSQGVGGAFF
>TRBJ2-5|TRBV7-2|.|few
TGTGCCAGCAGCGTACAGGCCCAAGAGACCCAGTACTTC
CASSVQAQETQYF
>TRBJ2-6|TRBV28|.|.
TGTGCCAGCTTTCGGCACGGGGCCAACGTCCTGACTTTC
CASFRHGANVLTF
>TRBJ2-7|TRBV18|TRBD1|few
TGTGCCAGCTCTCGGGGACAGGGAGGGTCCTACGAGCAGTACTTC
CASSRGQGGSYEQYF
>TRBJ2-1|TRBV6-2/TRBV6-3|.|.
TGTGCCAGCACCCCCGGCCTTTTTGGCAATGAGCAGTTCTTC
CASTPGLFGNEQFF
>TRBJ2-1|TRBV5-1|TRBD2|.
TGCGCCAGCAGCTTGCGGCGCGGGGGTTGGCGTAGCAATGAGCAGTTCTTC
CASSLRRGGWRSNEQFF
>TRBJ1-4|TRBV6-5|.|.
TGTGCCAGCTCCGGATCGAATGAAAAACTGTTTTTT
CASSGSNEKLFF
>TRBJ2-5|TRBV4-2|TRBD2|.
TGTGCCAGCAGCCAAAGTCCGCGGGGGATAGAGACCCAGTACTTC
CASSQSPRGIETQYF
>TRBJ2-7|TRBV7-2|TRBD2|.
TGTGCCAGCAGCTCACCTAGCGGGAGAGGCTACGAGCAGTACTTC
CASSSPSGRGYEQYF
>TRBJ1-5|TRBV4-2|.|.
TGTGCCAGCAGCCAAGGGTCAGGTAATCAGCCCCAGCATTTT
CASSQGSGNQPQHF
>TRBJ1-5|TRBV6-6|.|.
TGTGCCAGCAGCTCCCGTCCCGAACAGCCCCAGCATTTT
CASSSRPEQPQHF